The clone carrying this T cell receptor (beta chain) appeared many times. No antigen is known for it. This record belongs to a study of T cells in Graves' hyperthyroidism and ophthalmopathy. Amplification yielded TCR beta CDR3 regions, with RNA transcripts as the source. With the HTBI primer set, the TCR CDR3 went through a first round of RT-PCR. A single record per CDR3 protein comes from TCRdb applying MiXCR to the multiplex PCR reads. The sample shows more than 550,000 distinct CDR3 sequences, 45% of them seen only once. Germline V CDR1 and CDR2: WNHNN, SYGVQD (reference sequence). This CDR3 has 14 amino acids. V lost 6 bases and J lost 5, with 17 bases in between. Uncontrolled infections, other autoimmune diseases, pregnancy or lactation led to exclusion of patients. Study-wide points: Model predictions of ophthalmopathy came a median approximately 6.8 months before onset. Blood also held most thyroid clonotypes expanded beyond 0.001. Separating ophthalmopathy from stable hyperthyroidism was achieved by a 13 V-J model.

Material for sequencing was peripheral blood or thyroid tissue (not recorded which). The source of this sequence is an adult man with Graves' disease, either hyperthyroidism or ophthalmopathy (not recorded which). The J gene is TRBJ2-7, the V gene TRBV10-1, with D uncertain. This CDR3 reads CASSESRLPHEQYF. As DNA, the CDR3 is TGCGCCAGCAGCGAGAGCAGACTTCCCCACGAGCAGTACTTC.